Detailed here is one T cell receptor (beta chain). In the original workflow: Reference gene primers were amplified, and this amplification served to estimate nucleated cell counts. Profiling relied on immunoSEQ multiplex PCR, and the TCRdb table lists in-frame clones only, not all of them. D and trimming were read from the DNA, whereas the V and J calls and clone size are those reported in that table. This table has a few hundred thousand clones, approximately 83% appearing once. V gave up 4 bases and J gave up 5 bases; unmatched junction bases: 12. Germline V gene sequence: CDR1 LNHDA, CDR2 SQIVND (reference sequence). This CDR3 is built from 17 residues. The source of the sample is a study of blood T cell repertoires in COVID-19.

This chain links TRBV19 with TRBJ2-7; 12 positions agree with TRBD2. Source material: peripheral blood. The TCR was taken from a woman aged 25-40 years who had recovered from COVID-19. The CDR3 nucleotides read TGTGCCAGTAGTAGTTGGACTAGCGGGATCCAAGGGGACGAGCAGTACTTC. Translating gives CASSSWTSGIQGDEQYF.